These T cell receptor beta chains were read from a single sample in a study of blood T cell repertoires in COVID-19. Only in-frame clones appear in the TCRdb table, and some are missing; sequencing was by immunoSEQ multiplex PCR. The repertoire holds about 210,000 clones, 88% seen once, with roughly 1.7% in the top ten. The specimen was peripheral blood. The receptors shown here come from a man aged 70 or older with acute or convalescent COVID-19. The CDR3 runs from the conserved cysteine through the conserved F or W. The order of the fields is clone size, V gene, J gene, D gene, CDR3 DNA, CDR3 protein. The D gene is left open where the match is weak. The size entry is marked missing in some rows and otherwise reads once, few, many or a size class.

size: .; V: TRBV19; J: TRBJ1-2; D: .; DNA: TGTGCCAGTAATCGCAAGGGGTCTAACTATGGCTACACCTTC; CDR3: CASNRKGSNYGYTF
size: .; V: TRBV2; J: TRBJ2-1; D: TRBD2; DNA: TGTGCCAGCAGTGAACTGGTAGCGGGGGAGCAGTTCTTC; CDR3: CASSELVAGEQFF
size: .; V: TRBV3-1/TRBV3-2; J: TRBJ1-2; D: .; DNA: TGTGCCAGCACCCTTAGGGGTGGCTATGGCTACACCTTC; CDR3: CASTLRGGYGYTF
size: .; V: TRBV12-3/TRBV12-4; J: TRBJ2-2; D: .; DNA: TGTGCCAGCAGTTCCGGGACCGGGGAGCTGTTTTTT; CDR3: CASSSGTGELFF
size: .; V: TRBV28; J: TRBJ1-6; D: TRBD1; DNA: TGTGCCAGCACCCCGGGACAGCTAAATAATTCACCCCTCCACTTT; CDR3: CASTPGQLNNSPLHF
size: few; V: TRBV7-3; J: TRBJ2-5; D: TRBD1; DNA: TGTGCCAGCAGCCGACAGGGGTACGGGCCTGAAGAGACCCAGTACTTC; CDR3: CASSRQGYGPEETQYF
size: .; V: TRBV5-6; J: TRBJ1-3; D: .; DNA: TGTGCCAGCACCAGGGGAAGCTCTGGAAACACCATATATTTT; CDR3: CASTRGSSGNTIYF
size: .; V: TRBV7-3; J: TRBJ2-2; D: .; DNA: TGTGCCAGCAGCTTAAGGCCCACCGGGGAGCTGTTTTTT; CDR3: CASSLRPTGELFF
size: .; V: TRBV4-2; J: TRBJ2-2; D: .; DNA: TGTGCCAGCAGCCAAGGGCTCAAAAACACCGGGGAGCTGTTTTTT; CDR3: CASSQGLKNTGELFF
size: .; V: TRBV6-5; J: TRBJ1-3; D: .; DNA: TGTGCCAGCAGTATGACTGTGAGCTCTGGAAACACCATATATTTT; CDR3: CASSMTVSSGNTIYF
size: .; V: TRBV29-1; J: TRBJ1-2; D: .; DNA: TGCAGCGTGGGCCAGGCAGCAAACTATGGCTACACCTTC; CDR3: CSVGQAANYGYTF
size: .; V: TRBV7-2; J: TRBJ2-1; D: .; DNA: TGTGCCAGCAGCCCCCCCCGGGGGGCGGGTGGTGGTGAGCAGTTCTTC; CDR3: CASSPPRGAGGGEQFF
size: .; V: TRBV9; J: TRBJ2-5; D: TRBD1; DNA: TGTGCCAGCAGCCAGAGGACAGGGGGCCAGGAGACCCAGTACTTC; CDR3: CASSQRTGGQETQYF
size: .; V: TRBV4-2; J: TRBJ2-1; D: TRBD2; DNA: TGTGCCAGCAGCCAACCTCTTAGCGGGACTGGGGGTAATGAGCAGTTCTTC; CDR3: CASSQPLSGTGGNEQFF
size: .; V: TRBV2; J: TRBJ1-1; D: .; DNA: TGTGCCAGCAGTGAACAGGGGTCTGCTGAAGCTTTCTTT; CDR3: CASSEQGSAEAFF
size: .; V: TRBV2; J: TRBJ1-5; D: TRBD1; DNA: TGTGCCAGCAACGGCAGGGGGCCTAGTCAGCCCCAGCATTTT; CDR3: CASNGRGPSQPQHF
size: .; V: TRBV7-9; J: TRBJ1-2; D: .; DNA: TGTGCCAGCAGCCCCTTGGACATCCCCTATGGCTACACCTTC; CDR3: CASSPLDIPYGYTF
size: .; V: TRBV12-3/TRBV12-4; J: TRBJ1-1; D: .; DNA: TGTGCCAGCAGTTTAATGGGGCAAGCTTTCTTT; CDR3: CASSLMGQAFF
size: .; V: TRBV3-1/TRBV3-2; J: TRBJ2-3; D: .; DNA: TGTGCCAGCAGCCAAGGTGAGACTAGCACAGATACGCAGTATTTT; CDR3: CASSQGETSTDTQYF
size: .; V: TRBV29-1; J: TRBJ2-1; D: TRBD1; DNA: TGCAGCGTCTCTCCAGGACAGGGGGCGAGGAATGAGCAGTTCTTC; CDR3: CSVSPGQGARNEQFF
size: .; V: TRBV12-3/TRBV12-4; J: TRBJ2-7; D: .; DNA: TGTGCCAGCAGTTTAGTCCAGGGTTACGAGCAGTACTTC; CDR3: CASSLVQGYEQYF
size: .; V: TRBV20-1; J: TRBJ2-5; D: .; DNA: TGCAGTATTAGCCCGCAAGAGACCCAGTACTTC; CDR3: CSISPQETQYF
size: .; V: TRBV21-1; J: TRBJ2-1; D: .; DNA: TGTGCCAGCAGCAATCCTCGGAGACTAGCGGGAGATGATGAGCAGTTCTTC; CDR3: CASSNPRRLAGDDEQFF
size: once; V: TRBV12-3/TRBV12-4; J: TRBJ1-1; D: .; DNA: TGTGCCAGCAGGAACAGGGACACTGAAGCTTTCTTT; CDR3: CASRNRDTEAFF
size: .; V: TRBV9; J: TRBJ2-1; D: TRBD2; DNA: TGTGCCAGCAGCAAGGGAGGGCTAGGGGACCATGAGCAGTTCTTC; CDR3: CASSKGGLGDHEQFF
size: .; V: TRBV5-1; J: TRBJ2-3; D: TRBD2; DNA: TGCGCCAGCAGCGGCGGGACTAGCGCGGGTACGCAGTATTTT; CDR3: CASSGGTSAGTQYF
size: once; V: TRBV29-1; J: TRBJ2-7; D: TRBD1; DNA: TGCAGCGTCACCGTCCGGGACAGGGGTTACGAGCAGTACTTC; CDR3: CSVTVRDRGYEQYF
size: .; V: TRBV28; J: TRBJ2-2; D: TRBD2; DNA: TGTGCCAGCAGTTTACTAACGAGCGGGAGCCTCGCCGGGGAGCTGTTTTTT; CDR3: CASSLLTSGSLAGELFF
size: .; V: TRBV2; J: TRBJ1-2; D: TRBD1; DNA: TGTGCCAGCAGCAAAACAGGGGGCGGCTATGACTATGGCTACACCTTC; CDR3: CASSKTGGGYDYGYTF
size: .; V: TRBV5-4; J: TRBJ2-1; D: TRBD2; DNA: TGTGCCAGCAGCCTCGGGACTAGCTACTACAATGAGCAGTTCTTC; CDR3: CASSLGTSYYNEQFF
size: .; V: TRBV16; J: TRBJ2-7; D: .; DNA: TGTGCCAGCAGCCAATATACGGGCTCCTACGAGCAGTACTTC; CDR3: CASSQYTGSYEQYF
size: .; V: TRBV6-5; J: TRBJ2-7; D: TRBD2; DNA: TGTGCCAGCAGAATGAGCGGGGAGGGCTCCTACGAGCAGTACTTC; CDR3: CASRMSGEGSYEQYF
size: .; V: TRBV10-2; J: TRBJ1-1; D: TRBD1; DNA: TGCGCCAGCAGTGATGGGACAGGTTGGACTGAAGCTTTCTTT; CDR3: CASSDGTGWTEAFF
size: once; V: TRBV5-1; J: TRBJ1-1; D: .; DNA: TGCGCCAGCAGCTTGTCTGACGGGCGGGTGCACACTGAAGCTTTCTTT; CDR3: CASSLSDGRVHTEAFF
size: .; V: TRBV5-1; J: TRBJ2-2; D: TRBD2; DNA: TGCGCCAGCAGCCCCAGACTAGCGGGAGGGCATACCACCGGGGAGCTGTTTTTT; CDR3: CASSPRLAGGHTTGELFF
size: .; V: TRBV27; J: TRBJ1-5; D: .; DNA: TGTGCCAGCAGTTTGATCCCATTCGGGGAGAGGCCCCAGCATTTT; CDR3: CASSLIPFGERPQHF
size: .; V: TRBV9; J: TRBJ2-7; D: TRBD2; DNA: TGTGCCAGCAGCGTAGCAGCGGGAGCCGGGTACGAGCAGTACTTC; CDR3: CASSVAAGAGYEQYF
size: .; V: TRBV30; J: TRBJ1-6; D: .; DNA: TGTGCCTGGAGCGTACAGGGATCTCCCCCAGCCCTCCACTTT; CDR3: CAWSVQGSPPALHF
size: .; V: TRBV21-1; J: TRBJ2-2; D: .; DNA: TGTGCCAGCAGCAGAGTTCCCGGGACTAGGCACACCGGGGAGCTGTTTTTT; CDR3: CASSRVPGTRHTGELFF
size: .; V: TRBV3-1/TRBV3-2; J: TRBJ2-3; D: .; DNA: TGTGCCAGCAGCCAATGGGCCCCGGGGGAAAATAGGGACTTCACAGATACGCAGTATTTT; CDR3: CASSQWAPGENRDFTDTQYF
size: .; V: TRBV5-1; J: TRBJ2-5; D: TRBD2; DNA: TGCGCCAGCAGCATTGGGCTAGCGGGGGCCGAGACCCAGTACTTC; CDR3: CASSIGLAGAETQYF
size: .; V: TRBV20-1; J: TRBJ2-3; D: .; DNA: TGCAGGGTACTAGTCGCAGATACGCAGTATTTT; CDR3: CRVLVADTQYF
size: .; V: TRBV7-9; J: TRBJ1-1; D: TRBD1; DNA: TGTGCCAGCAGCCACGGGACAGCTCCTTCCACTGAAGCTTTCTTT; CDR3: CASSHGTAPSTEAFF
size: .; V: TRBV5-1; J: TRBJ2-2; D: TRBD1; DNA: TGCGCCAGCGGGACAGAGGGTAACACCGGGGAGCTGTTTTTT; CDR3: CASGTEGNTGELFF
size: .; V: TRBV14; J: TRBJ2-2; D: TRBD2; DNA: TGTGCCAGCAGCCGGCTAGCGGGAGCCGGGGAGCTGTTTTTT; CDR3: CASSRLAGAGELFF
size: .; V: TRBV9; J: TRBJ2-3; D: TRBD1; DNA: TGTGCCAGCAGCTCCCGGACAGGGACAGATACGCAGTATTTT; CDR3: CASSSRTGTDTQYF
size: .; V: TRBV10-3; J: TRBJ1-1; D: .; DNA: TGTGCCATCAGTGATCAGGTGACTGAAGCTTTCTTT; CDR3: CAISDQVTEAFF
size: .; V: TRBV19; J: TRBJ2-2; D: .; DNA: TGTGCCAGCCTCGGCCCCGCGGGACCAAACACCGGGGAGCTGTTTTTT; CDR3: CASLGPAGPNTGELFF
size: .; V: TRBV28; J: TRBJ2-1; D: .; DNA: TGTGCCAGCAGTACGGGAGTTATACCCAATGAGCAGTTCTTC; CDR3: CASSTGVIPNEQFF
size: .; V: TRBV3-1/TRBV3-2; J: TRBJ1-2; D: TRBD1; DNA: TGTGCCAGCAGCCAAGGAGGGACAGTGCTCTATGGCTACACCTTC; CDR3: CASSQGGTVLYGYTF
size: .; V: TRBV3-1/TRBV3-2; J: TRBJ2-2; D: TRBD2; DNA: TGTGCCAGCAGCCTCGGGACTAGCGGGAGAACCGGGGAGCTGTTTTTT; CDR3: CASSLGTSGRTGELFF
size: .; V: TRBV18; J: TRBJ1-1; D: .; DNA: TGTGCCAGCTCACCGGTTGGACAGACGAACACTGAAGCTTTCTTT; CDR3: CASSPVGQTNTEAFF
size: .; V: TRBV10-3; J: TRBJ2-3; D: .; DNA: TGTGCCATCAGTGAGGCGGGCTACACAGATACGCAGTATTTT; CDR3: CAISEAGYTDTQYF
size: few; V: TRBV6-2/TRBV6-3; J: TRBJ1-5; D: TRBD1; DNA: TGTGCCAGCAGTCCACAGGGGACAGAGCAGCCCCAGCATTTT; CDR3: CASSPQGTEQPQHF
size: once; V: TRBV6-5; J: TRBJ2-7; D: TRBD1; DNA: TGTGCCAGCAGTCGACAGGGCTACGAGCAGTACTTC; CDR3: CASSRQGYEQYF
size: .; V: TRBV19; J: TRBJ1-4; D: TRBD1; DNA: TGTGCCAGTAGCCACTTCACTATAACAGGGGGGCGGGAAAAACTGTTTTTT; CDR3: CASSHFTITGGREKLFF
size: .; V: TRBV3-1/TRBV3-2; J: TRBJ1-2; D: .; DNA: TGTGCCAGCAGCCAGTTAGACAGTTCGGATGGCTACACCTTC; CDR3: CASSQLDSSDGYTF
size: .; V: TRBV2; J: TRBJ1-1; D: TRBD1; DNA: TGTGCCAGCAGGGCGGGACAGATTGAAGCTTTCTTT; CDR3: CASRAGQIEAFF
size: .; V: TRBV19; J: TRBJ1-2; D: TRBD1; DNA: TGTGCCAGTAGTATCTCAGGACAGGGTTCTTATGGCTACACCTTC; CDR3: CASSISGQGSYGYTF